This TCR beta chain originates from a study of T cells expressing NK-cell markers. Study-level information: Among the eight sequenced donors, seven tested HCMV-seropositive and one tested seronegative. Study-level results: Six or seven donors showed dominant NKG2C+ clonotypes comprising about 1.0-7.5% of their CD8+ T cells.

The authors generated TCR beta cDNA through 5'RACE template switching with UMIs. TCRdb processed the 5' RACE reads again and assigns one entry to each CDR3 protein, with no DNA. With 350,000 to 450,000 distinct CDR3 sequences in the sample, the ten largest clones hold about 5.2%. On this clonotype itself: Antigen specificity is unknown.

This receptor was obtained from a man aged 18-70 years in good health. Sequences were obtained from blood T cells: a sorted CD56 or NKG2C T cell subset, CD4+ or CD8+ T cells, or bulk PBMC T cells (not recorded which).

Here the CDR3 reads CSARQDSSGNTIYF. The V gene is TRBV20-1, the J gene TRBJ1-3; TCRdb indicates TRBD1, and absent DNA this call remains unverified. The germline CDR1 and CDR2 sequences are DFQATT and SNEGSKA (reference sequence). The CDR3 has 14 residues.